The next 5 T cell receptor beta chains were all read from a single sample in a study of a mutant IDH1 vaccine in newly diagnosed glioma. Antigens for these TCRs are unknown. Using immunoSEQ multiplex PCR, the repertoire was profiled, and TCRdb retains in-frame clones only, with some absent. This table has more than 25,000 clones, roughly 79% appearing once. The sample's time point: week 35, safety follow-up. Each dose of the vaccine consisted of 300 ug of mutant IDH1 20-mer peptide, with topical imiquimod. Sequences were derived from PBMCs, sampled from a glioma patient whose treatment included an IDH1 peptide vaccine. Every receptor here comes from a woman in her 30s with glioma. Some clones in this sample may be carry-over from other donors' samples.

The chain employs TRBV13 and TRBJ1-1; no firm D call. CDR1 is PRHDT and CDR2 is FYEKMQ in the germline V gene (reference sequence). This CDR3 is built from 13 residues. V shed 3 bases and J shed 7 bases, with 12 bases lying between them. CDR3 in DNA: TGTGCCAGCAGCTTTCGAGTCGGAGGTGAAGCTTTCTTT. Amino acids: CASSFRVGGEAFF.

The chain links TRBV10-3 to TRBJ1-1; no definite D call. CDR3 length: 15 amino acids. CDR1 ENHRY and CDR2 SYGVKD come from the germline V gene. Between the trimmed V and J ends, which lost 4 bases and 2 bases, there was a span of 14 bases. The CDR3 coding sequence is TGTGCCATCAGTGTACGGCAGGACGGAAACACTGAAGCTTTCTTT. This translates into CAISVRQDGNTEAFF.

This sequence joins TRBV7-2 and TRBJ1-5, with D unclear. The CDR3 loop spans 12 amino acids. Germline CDR1 SGHTA, CDR2 FQGNSA. Trimming took 5 bases from V and 6 from J, leaving 8 bases between them. CDR3 sequence: CASSKPAQPQHF. CDR3 bases: TGTGCCAGCAGCAAGCCGGCTCAGCCCCAGCATTTT.

The chain employs TRBV6-6 and TRBJ1-2, with D tentatively TRBD1 (5 bases). This CDR3 has 15 amino acids. V shed 6 bases and J shed 3 bases, with 17 bases lying between them. The germline V gene has CDR1 MNHNY and CDR2 SVGAGI (reference sequence). CDR3 DNA sequence: TGTGCCAGCAGCCACAAGGAGGGGCGGGACTATGGCTACACCTTC. Translation gives CASSHKEGRDYGYTF.

This clone was recorded once. The chain employs TRBV19 and TRBJ2-7; D gene uncertain. The V end lost 3 bases, the J end lost 0 bases, and 9 bases lay between the germline ends. This CDR3 comprises 14 residues. Per germline, CDR1 LNHDA and CDR2 SQIVND (reference sequence). The CDR3 region is CASSITSSSYEQYF. The CDR3 nucleotides are TGTGCCAGTAGTATTACTTCTAGCTCCTACGAGCAGTACTTC. Variable domain in full (rest from reference TRBV19 and TRBJ2-7): DGGITQSPKYLFRKEGQNVTLSCEQNLNHDAMYWYRQDPGQGLRLIYYSQIVNDFQKGDIAEGYSVSREKKESFPLTVTSAQKNPTAFYLCASSITSSSYEQYFGPGTRLTVT.